This note documents a single T cell receptor (beta chain) sequence. Its antigen is currently not known. Base qualities are missing; no much larger clone stands one base away. From its cysteine to its phenylalanine, the CDR3 spans 15 amino acids. The sequence is cut down to CDR3 DNA, 45 bases in frame from base 1. Via the germline V gene, CDR1 is WSHSY and CDR2 SAAADI. Trimming takes 3 bases from V and 3 bases from J, and the germline ends sit 12 bases apart. These data belong to a study of blood T cell repertoires in COVID-19 (dated by TCRdb to the early 2020s). Background for the entire study: Samples from collaborators originated in the United States, Italy and Spain and spanned both the acute and convalescent phases of COVID-19. The material from the prospective study consisted of cDNA or gDNA derived from T cells, B-cell-depleted T cells, or PBMCs. Deeply sampled blood TCRbeta repertoires from subjects exposed to, actively infected with, or recovered from COVID-19 were included in the dataset. The repertoires were released in a freely available public database intended as a resource for research on the immune response to SARS-CoV-2. The samples were drawn from the first 160 participants of the ongoing ImmuneRACE study and from 950 to 1,500 subjects provided by 6 global collaborators. Sample metadata almost always included a de-identified subject ID, COVID-19 status, age in years and sex. Where HLA class I and class II types were available, the types were taken from metadata supplied by the sample provider, not from assay-based typing.

Whole blood was collected in K2EDTA tubes by collaborating institutions according to the institutions' own protocols. Collaborator samples were shipped for TCRbeta analysis as frozen whole blood, isolated PBMCs, or DNA extracted from either sample type. Overall study outcomes, separate from this receptor: How much clinical and demographic metadata was included differed by source and by participant, and the metadata was provided uncurated.

The immunoSEQ Assay, a bias-controlled multiplex PCR, was used to amplify TCRbeta CDR3 regions from genomic DNA. The paper's processing steps were these. The number of nucleated cells in each sample was estimated by amplification of reference gene primers within the assay. To quantify the absolute abundance of each unique TCRbeta CDR3 rearrangement, sequence reads were collapsed and filtered. For each sample, productive Simpson clonality was calculated as the square root of Simpson's diversity index across productive rearrangements. TCRdb stores this immuneACCESS table with in-frame sequences only. Part of the clones is absent; in the studies checked, under half of the shortfall reflects unresolved V genes, and no reason is known for the rest. Clone size and the V and J calls come from that table; the DNA yielded D and trimming. Here the sample has around 84,000 clones; 65% to 85% occur a single time. The leading ten clones occupy 39% of the sample.

The TCR originated in a man older than 75 with active or convalescent COVID-19. This sequence uses TRBV10-2 and TRBJ1-5; the D segment cannot be called with confidence. The sequenced sample was peripheral blood. The CDR3 here reads CASSEKVNFNQPQHF. The DNA sequence reads TGCGCCAGCAGTGAAAAAGTAAACTTCAATCAGCCCCAGCATTTT.